This passage covers 17 T cell receptor beta chains from one sample sequenced in a study of control samples from healthy donors and cancer patients (dated by TCRdb to 2020 to 2022). The protocol used for the library was the immunoSEQ multiplex PCR assay. As stored in TCRdb, this immuneACCESS dataset retains in-frame rearrangements with V and J assigned. A fraction of the clones does not appear; measured against another copy, unresolved V genes explain less than half of the discrepancy, and the remainder lacks a known reason. The sample table records fewer than 500,000 clones; 90% of these occur just once. Around 6.4% of the sample comes from the top ten. Sequences were obtained from PBMCs. These TCRs come from a man aged 35 to 55 with head and neck cancer.

This sequence joins TRBV7-3 and TRBJ2-5, with TRBD2 as a possible D gene (6 bases). V lost 0 bases and J lost 1, with 6 bases in between. The CDR3 totals 14 residues. Germline loops: CDR1 SGHTA, CDR2 FQGTGA. Here the CDR3 DNA reads TGTGCCAGCAGCTTAACTAGCGGCCAAGAGACCCAGTACTTC. Translation gives CASSLTSGQETQYF. The entire variable domain, with the rest obtained from reference TRBV7-3 and TRBJ2-5, is as follows: GAGVSQTPSNKVTEKGKYVELRCDPISGHTALYWYRQSLGQGPEFLIYFQGTGAADDSGLPNDRFFAVRPEGSVSTLKIQRTERGDSAVYLCASSLTSGQETQYFGPGTRLLVL.

The V and J genes are TRBV28 and TRBJ1-6; D unclear. The germline CDR1 and CDR2 sequences are MDHEN and SYDVKM. The CDR3 contains 14 residues. V was pared by 5 bases and J by 10 bases, with 15 bases between. CDR3 nucleotides: TGTGCCAGCAGTCTCGGGGTTGGGTTATCACCCCTCCACTTT. Protein: CASSLGVGLSPLHF.

The chain couples TRBV27 to TRBJ2-7, with D unclear. The ends were cut back, 1 base at V and 8 bases at J, with 12 bases in the middle. The CDR3 has 13 residues. In germline, CDR1 is MNHEY, CDR2 SMNVEV (reference sequence). The CDR3: CASSLWAERKQYF. The DNA for the CDR3 is TGTGCCAGCAGTTTATGGGCAGAGAGAAAGCAGTACTTC.

The CDR3 region has the DNA TGTGCCAGTAACGACAGAAACTACAATGAGCAGTTCTTC. It specifies CASNDRNYNEQFF. This rearrangement joins TRBV19 to TRBJ2-1; a possible D gene is TRBD1 (5 bases). The germline gives CDR1 LNHDA, CDR2 SQIVND (reference sequence). The CDR3 extends over 13 amino acids. V was pared by 7 bases and J by 3 bases, with 10 bases between.

The DNA for the CDR3 is TGTGCCAGCAGCGTAATCTGGAACACTGAAGCTTTCTTT. Translating it yields CASSVIWNTEAFF. The chain recombines TRBV9 with TRBJ1-1; D not certain. This CDR3 has 13 amino acids. V lost 1 base and J lost 1, with 5 bases in between. Germline V gene data show CDR1 as SGDLS and CDR2 as YYNGEE.

The V and J genes are TRBV24-1 and TRBJ2-3, with D perhaps TRBD2 (6 bases). The V end was cut by 9 bases, the J end by 5 bases, with 17 bases between. Germline V gene sequence: CDR1 KGHDR, CDR2 SFDVKD. This CDR3 has 14 amino acids. The CDR3 DNA follows: TGTGCCACCTCCGGCCAGGGACTGGAAGATACGCAGTATTTT. Translated: CATSGQGLEDTQYF.

V usage is TRBV6-5 and J usage is TRBJ1-2, with TRBD1 matching 9 bases. The ends lost 4 bases at V and 8 bases at J; junction bases unmatched: 8. The germline V gene has CDR1 MNHEY and CDR2 SVGAGI. CDR3 length equals 14 residues. The CDR3 DNA reads as TGTGCCAGCAGTTCCTTCGGGACAGGGCTAGGCTACACCTTC. Translation gives CASSSFGTGLGYTF.

The gene calls are TRBV14 and TRBJ2-5; 7 bases are shared with TRBD1. This CDR3 comprises 15 residues. Germline CDR1 SGHDN, CDR2 FVKESK. The ends lost 4 bases at V and 5 bases at J; junction bases unmatched: 10. The CDR3 reads CASSPQGQSWETQYF. The CDR3 DNA reads TGTGCCAGCAGCCCCCAGGGACAGAGCTGGGAGACCCAGTACTTC.

The V call is TRBV6-2 or TRBV6-3, the J call TRBJ2-2; D remains unclear. Per germline, CDR1 MNHEY and CDR2 SVGEGT. The CDR3 has 16 residues. V was clipped by 2 bases and J by 0 bases, with 10 bases between them. The CDR3 bases are TGTGCCAGCAGTTACGGGGTCGGATCGAACACCGGGGAGCTGTTTTTT. Its protein product is CASSYGVGSNTGELFF.

The chain combines TRBV19 with TRBJ2-3, with no clear D. V was cut by 5 bases and J by 0 bases, with 6 bases left in between. This CDR3 comprises 13 residues. Germline V lookup: CDR1 LNHDA, CDR2 SQIVND (reference sequence). The CDR3 region is CASSDGSTDTQYF. The CDR3 DNA reads as TGTGCCAGTAGTGACGGCAGCACAGATACGCAGTATTTT. The whole variable domain, remainder taken from reference TRBV19 and TRBJ2-3, is DGGITQSPKYLFRKEGQNVTLSCEQNLNHDAMYWYRQDPGQGLRLIYYSQIVNDFQKGDIAEGYSVSREKKESFPLTVTSAQKNPTAFYLCASSDGSTDTQYFGPGTRLTVL.

The genes are TRBV7-8 and TRBJ1-2; 7 bases line up with TRBD1. This CDR3 has 19 amino acids. Germline lookup yields CDR1 SGHVS and CDR2 FQNEAQ. V lost 5 bases, J lost 5 bases, and 23 bases stayed unmatched. CDR3 nucleotides: TGTGCCAGCAGCCCACACCAGCCGGGACAGCGTGTTCCGGTATATGGCTACACCTTC. It is translated as CASSPHQPGQRVPVYGYTF.

The rearrangement joins TRBV7-9 to TRBJ2-2; D not certain. The V gene's germline CDR1 is SEHNR and CDR2 FQNEAQ (reference sequence). The V end lost 3 bases, the J end lost 2 bases, and 7 bases lay between the germline ends. CDR3 length: 14 amino acids. In DNA, the CDR3 is TGTGCCAGCAGCTTTCTGCAAAACACCGGGGAGCTGTTTTTT. The encoded protein is CASSFLQNTGELFF.

On this clone: In the same sample, other DNA sequences code for this CDR3. This sequence joins TRBV5-6 and TRBJ2-6; D not certain. The V end was cut by 0 bases, the J end by 1 base, with 5 bases between. From germline, CDR1 is SGHDT and CDR2 YYEEEE. The CDR3 has 15 amino acids. The CDR3 here is CASSLGASGANVLTF. The CDR3 DNA follows: TGTGCCAGCAGCTTGGGCGCGTCTGGGGCCAACGTCCTGACTTTC.

Only one count was recorded for this clone. The gene calls are TRBV27 and TRBJ1-4, with D hard to call. Germline loops: CDR1 MNHEY, CDR2 SMNVEV (reference sequence). There are 16 residues in the CDR3. V was shortened by 5 bases and J by 2 bases, with 15 bases between the two germline ends. CDR3 nucleotide sequence: TGTGCCAGCAGTCCCCTCGTTTTAAGTACTAATGAAAAACTGTTTTTT. Residues: CASSPLVLSTNEKLFF.

For this clone: Within the sample, other DNA sequences also encode this same CDR3. The chain has TRBV11-3 and TRBJ2-5, with a possible D match to TRBD1 (6 bases). This CDR3 region has 15 residues. Looked up from germline, CDR1 is SGHNT and CDR2 is YENEEA. Between the trimmed V and J ends, which lost 1 base and 5 bases, there was a span of 14 bases. The CDR3 coding sequence is TGTGCCAGCAGCTTAGGGGTCGGAGGACAGGAGACCCAGTACTTC. Translation: CASSLGVGGQETQYF.

This chain connects TRBV28 to TRBJ1-2, with a weak D call TRBD1 (5 bases). Germline values: CDR1 MDHEN, CDR2 SYDVKM. The V gene lost 3 bases and the J gene lost 0 bases, with 11 bases spanning the gap. CDR3 length: 15 residues. CDR3 amino acids: CASSFGGGPNYGYTF. The CDR3 bases are TGTGCCAGCAGTTTCGGGGGAGGGCCTAACTATGGCTACACCTTC.

This rearrangement joins TRBV10-3 to TRBJ1-3, with D possibly matching TRBD1 (6 bases). CDR1 and CDR2 from the germline V gene are ENHRY and SYGVKD. This CDR3 comprises 15 residues. V was cut by 3 bases and J by 4 bases, with 13 bases left in between. CDR3 bases: TGTGCCATCAGTGACCCCGAGGGGGGAGGAAACACCATATATTTT. It specifies CAISDPEGGGNTIYF.